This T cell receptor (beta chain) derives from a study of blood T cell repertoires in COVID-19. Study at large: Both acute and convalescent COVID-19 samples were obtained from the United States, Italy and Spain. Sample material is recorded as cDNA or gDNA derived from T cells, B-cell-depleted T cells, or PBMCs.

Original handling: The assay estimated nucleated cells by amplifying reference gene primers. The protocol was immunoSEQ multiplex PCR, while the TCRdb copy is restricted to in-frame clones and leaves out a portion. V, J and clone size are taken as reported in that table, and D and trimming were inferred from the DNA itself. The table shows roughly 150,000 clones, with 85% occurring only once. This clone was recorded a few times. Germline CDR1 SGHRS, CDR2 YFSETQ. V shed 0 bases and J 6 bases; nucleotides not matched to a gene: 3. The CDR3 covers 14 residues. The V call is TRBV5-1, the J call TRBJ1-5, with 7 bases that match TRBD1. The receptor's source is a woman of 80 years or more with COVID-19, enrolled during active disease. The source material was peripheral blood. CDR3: CASSLEGGGQPQHF. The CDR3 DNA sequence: TGCGCCAGCAGCTTGGAAGGGGGCGGTCAGCCCCAGCATTTT.